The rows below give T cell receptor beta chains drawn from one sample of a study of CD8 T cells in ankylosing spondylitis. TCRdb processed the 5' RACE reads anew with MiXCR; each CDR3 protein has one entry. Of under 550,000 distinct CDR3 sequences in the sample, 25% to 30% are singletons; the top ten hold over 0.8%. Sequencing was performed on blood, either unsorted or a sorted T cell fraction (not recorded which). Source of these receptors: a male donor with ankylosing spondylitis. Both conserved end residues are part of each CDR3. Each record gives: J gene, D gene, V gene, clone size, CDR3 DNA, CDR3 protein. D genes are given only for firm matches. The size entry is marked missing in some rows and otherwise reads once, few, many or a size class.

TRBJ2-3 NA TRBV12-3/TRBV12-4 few TGTGCCAGCAGTTTAAACACGGGGGTGGATACGCAGTATTTT CASSLNTGVDTQYF
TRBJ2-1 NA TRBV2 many TGTGCCAGCAGTCCCAGATACAATGAGCAGTTCTTC CASSPRYNEQFF
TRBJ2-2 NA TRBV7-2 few TGTGCCAGCAGCCTTGTTTTCGGGGAGCTGTTTTTT CASSLVFGELFF
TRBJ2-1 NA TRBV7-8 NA TGTGCCAGCAGCTTCCAACTTGCCTACAATGAGCAGTTCTTC CASSFQLAYNEQFF
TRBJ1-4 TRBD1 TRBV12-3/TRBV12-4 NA TGTGCCAGCAGTTTAAGGCGGGGACAGGGTGTTGAAAAACTGTTTTTT CASSLRRGQGVEKLFF
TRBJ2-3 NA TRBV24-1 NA TGTGCCACCAGTGATCCGCAAGGGTTCCGGAGCACAGATACGCAGTATTTT CATSDPQGFRSTDTQYF
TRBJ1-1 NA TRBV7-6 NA TGTGCCAGCAGCCCGGACGCGAACACTGAAGCTTTCTTT CASSPDANTEAFF
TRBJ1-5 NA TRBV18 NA TGTGCCAGCAGGGCCGAAGCGAATCAGCCCCAGCATTTT CASRAEANQPQHF
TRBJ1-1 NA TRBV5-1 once TGCGCCAGCACCCTCGGGCGGGGGCAGAACACTGAAGCTTTCTTT CASTLGRGQNTEAFF
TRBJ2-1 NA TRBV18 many TGTGCCAGCTCACCTGCGAATGAGCAGTTCTTC CASSPANEQFF
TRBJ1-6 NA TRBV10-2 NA TGCGCCAGCAGTGTTAATGGGGTTGATTATTCACCCCTCCACTTT CASSVNGVDYSPLHF
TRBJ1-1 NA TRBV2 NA TGTGCCAGCAGGAGAGAGCAGAACACTGAAGCTTTCTTT CASRREQNTEAFF
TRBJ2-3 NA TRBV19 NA TGTGCCAGTAGTTTGAGACAGACAGATACGCAGTATTTT CASSLRQTDTQYF
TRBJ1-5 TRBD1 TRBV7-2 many TGTGCCAGCAGCCTTATCTGGACAGGGGGCCGGCAGCCCCAGCATTTT CASSLIWTGGRQPQHF
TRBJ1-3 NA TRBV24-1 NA TGTGCCACCAGTGACGGGACCAGAAGAATATATTTT CATSDGTRRIYF
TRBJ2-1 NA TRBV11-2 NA TGTGCCAGCAGCTTGGCGAGCTTCAATGAGCAGTTCTTC CASSLASFNEQFF
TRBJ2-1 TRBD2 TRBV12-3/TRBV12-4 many TGTGCCAGCAGTCCACGGACTAGCGGGAGGGCCGATGAGCAGTTCTTC CASSPRTSGRADEQFF
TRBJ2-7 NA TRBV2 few TGTGCCAGCACCTTACAGATTAGCTCCTACGAGCAGTACTTC CASTLQISSYEQYF
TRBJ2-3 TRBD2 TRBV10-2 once TGCGCCAGCACTAGGACTAGCGGGAGCACAGATACGCAGTATTTT CASTRTSGSTDTQYF
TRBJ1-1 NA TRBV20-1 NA TGCAGTGCTCGGAAGAGCTACACTGAAGCTTTCTTT CSARKSYTEAFF
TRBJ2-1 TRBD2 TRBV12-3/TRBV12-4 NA TGTGCCAGCACTCTACGGGGGGGAGCCTACAATGAGCAGTTCTTC CASTLRGGAYNEQFF
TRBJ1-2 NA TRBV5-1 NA TGCGCCAGCAGCTTGGAAGCTGATTCGGCCGGCTACACCTTC CASSLEADSAGYTF
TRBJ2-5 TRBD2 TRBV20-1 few TGCAGTGCTTTATTGGGGACTAGCTTCCTGACCCAGTACTTC CSALLGTSFLTQYF
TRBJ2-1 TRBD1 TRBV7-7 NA TGTGCCAGCAGCTTAGTCGGGACAGCCTCCTACAATGAGCAGTTCTTC CASSLVGTASYNEQFF
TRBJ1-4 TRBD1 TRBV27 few TGTGCCAGCAGTCCCACCAAAGGACAGGGGGTTCGGGAAAAACTGTTTTTT CASSPTKGQGVREKLFF
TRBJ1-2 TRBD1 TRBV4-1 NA TGCGCCAGCAGCCAGGAAAACAGGGGGCGAAGCTATGGCTACACCTTC CASSQENRGRSYGYTF
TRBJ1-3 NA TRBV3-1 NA TGTGCCAGCAGCCAGCGGGCGGGAAACACCATATATTTT CASSQRAGNTIYF
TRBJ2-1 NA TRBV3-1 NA TGTGCCAGCAGCCCTCAGGGGCCTGAGCAGTTCTTC CASSPQGPEQFF
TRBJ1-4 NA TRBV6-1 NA TGTGCCAGCAGTGAAGGCAGGAGGAATGAAAAACTGTTTTTT CASSEGRRNEKLFF
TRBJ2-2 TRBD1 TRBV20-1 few TGCAGTGCCCGCGGACAGGATAACACCGGGGAGCTGTTTTTT CSARGQDNTGELFF
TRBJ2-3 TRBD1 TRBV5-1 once TGCGCCAGCAGCAAAGCCGGGACAGGGGGCACAGATACGCAGTATTTT CASSKAGTGGTDTQYF
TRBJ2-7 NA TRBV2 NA TGTGCCAGGAGTTGGGACTCCTACGAGCAGTACTTC CARSWDSYEQYF
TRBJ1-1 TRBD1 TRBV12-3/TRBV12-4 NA TGTGCCAGCAGGGCGGACAGGCTGAACACTGAAGCTTTCTTT CASRADRLNTEAFF
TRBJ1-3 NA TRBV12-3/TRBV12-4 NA TGTGCCAGCAGTCGAATGGGTACCTCTGGAAACACCATATATTTT CASSRMGTSGNTIYF
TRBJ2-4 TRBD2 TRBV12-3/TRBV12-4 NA TGTGCCAGCAGGCGAGGGACTAGCGGGAGCAAAAACATTCAGTACTTC CASRRGTSGSKNIQYF
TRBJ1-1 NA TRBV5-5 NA TGTGCCAGCAGCTTGGAGGGTATCTTCGGGGGGACTGAAGCTTTCTTT CASSLEGIFGGTEAFF
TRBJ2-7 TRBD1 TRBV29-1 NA TGCAGCGTTACGGGACAGGGAGGACGGGAGCAGTACTTC CSVTGQGGREQYF
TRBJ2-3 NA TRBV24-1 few TGTGCCACCAGTGATTTCAGCCAGAGCACAGATACGCAGTATTTT CATSDFSQSTDTQYF
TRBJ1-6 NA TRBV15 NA TGTGCCACCAGCAGAGATTGGAATTCACCCCTCCACTTT CATSRDWNSPLHF
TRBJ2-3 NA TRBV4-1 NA TGCGCCAGCAGCCTCCAGACTAGGCCGACAGATACGCAGTATTTT CASSLQTRPTDTQYF
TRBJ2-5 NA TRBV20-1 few TGCAGTGCTAGAGACAGCAGCCAAGAGACCCAGTACTTC CSARDSSQETQYF
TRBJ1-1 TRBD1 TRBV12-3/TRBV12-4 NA TGTGCCAGCACCCCCCCGGGACAGGGGAGAGCTTTCTTT CASTPPGQGRAFF
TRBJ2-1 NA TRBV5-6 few TGTGCCAGCAGCTTGAATTATGAGCAGTTCTTC CASSLNYEQFF
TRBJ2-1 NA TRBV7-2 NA TGTGCCAGCAGTTCTATCGGGGGTGAGCAGTTCTTC CASSSIGGEQFF
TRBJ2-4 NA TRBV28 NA TGTGCCAGCAGTTTGGTGGGTCTCCTAGCCAAAAACATTCAGTACTTC CASSLVGLLAKNIQYF
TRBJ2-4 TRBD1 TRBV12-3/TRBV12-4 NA TGTGCCAGCAGTTTTTCGACAGGGGGAAAAAACATTCAGTACTTC CASSFSTGGKNIQYF
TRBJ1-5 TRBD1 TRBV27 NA TGTGCCACAAGTGGAACAGGGGGCCTAGATCAGCCCCAGCATTTT CATSGTGGLDQPQHF
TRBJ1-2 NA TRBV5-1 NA TGCGCCAGCAGCTTGGGCAGTCCCGCGGATGGCTACACCTTC CASSLGSPADGYTF
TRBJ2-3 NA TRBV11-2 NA TGTGCCAGCAGCACCCGGACAGGGCGTAGCGGGACAGATACGCAGTATTTT CASSTRTGRSGTDTQYF
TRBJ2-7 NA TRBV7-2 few TGTGCCAGCAGCTTAGTAGGGTTCGACGAGCAGTACTTC CASSLVGFDEQYF
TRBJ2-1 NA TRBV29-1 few TGCAGCGTCACCGGGCCTAGCTCCCGGTATGAGCAGTTCTTC CSVTGPSSRYEQFF
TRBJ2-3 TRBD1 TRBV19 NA TGTGCCAGTTCCGCGAATAGGGGGCAGGCAGATACGCAGTATTTT CASSANRGQADTQYF
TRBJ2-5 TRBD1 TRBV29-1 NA TGCAGCGTTGGTGGGGACAGGGGGAGGGAGACCCAGTACTTC CSVGGDRGRETQYF
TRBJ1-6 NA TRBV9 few TGTGCCAGCAGCGTAGGAGTAGGGTTGAATTCACCCCTCCACTTT CASSVGVGLNSPLHF
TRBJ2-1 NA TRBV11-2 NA TGTGCCAGCAGCTCCTCCGGGCCCAGTGAGCAGTTCTTC CASSSSGPSEQFF
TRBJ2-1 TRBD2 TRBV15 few TGTGCCACCAGCGGGACTAGCGGAAGACAGCAGTTCTTC CATSGTSGRQQFF
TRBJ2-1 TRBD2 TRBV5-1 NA TGCGCCAGCAGCTTGCAACTAGCGGGTCACAATGAGCAGTTCTTC CASSLQLAGHNEQFF
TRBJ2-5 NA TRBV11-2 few TGTGCCAGCAGCCCCACGGATGAGACCCAGTACTTC CASSPTDETQYF